This T cell receptor (beta chain) originates from a study of beta chain features in type 1 diabetes. V lost 3 bases and J lost 1, with 9 bases in between. The germline V gene has CDR1 SEHNR and CDR2 FQNEAQ (reference sequence). The CDR3 is 14 residues long. This clone has only one observation. Since all of the isolated RNA was reverse transcribed, expressed TCRB transcripts were what got sequenced. Sequencing used immunoSEQ multiplex PCR; TCRdb keeps in-frame clones, though not all of them. The top ten hold 3% to 4% of the sample, which has 200,000 to 300,000 clones, about 25% seen once. Source material: central memory CD4+ T cells from blood. The chain links TRBV7-9 to TRBJ1-1; a possible D gene is TRBD1 (5 bases). The sequence was obtained from a man under 40 in good health. The CDR3 spells CASSLGPPNTEAFF. Written as DNA, the CDR3 is TGTGCCAGCAGCTTGGGGCCCCCGAACACTGAAGCTTTCTTT.